Presented here are 10 T cell receptor beta chains from one specimen sequenced in a study of PD-1 blockade in mismatch repair-deficient tumors. Data came from immunoSEQ multiplex PCR; TCRdb stores just in-frame clones and leaves some out. The sample records under 20,000 clones, roughly 87% being singletons. The sequences come from PBMCs, collected 52 weeks after starting pembrolizumab. The origin of the receptors is an adult with mismatch repair-deficient cancer.

The gene calls are TRBV6-1 and TRBJ2-7; D gene unclear. Germline values: CDR1 MNHNS, CDR2 SASEGT. V lost 5 bases, J lost 5 bases, and 10 bases lay in between. The CDR3 is 12 residues long. CDR3 sequence: CASSLRINEQYF. In nucleotides, the CDR3 is TGTGCCAGCAGTCTGCGGATCAACGAGCAGTACTTC.

The rearrangement uses TRBV30 and TRBJ2-3; perhaps TRBD2 as D (6 bases). V was shortened by 2 bases and J by 0 bases, with 12 bases between the two germline ends. The V gene's germline CDR1 is GTSNPN and CDR2 SVGIG (reference sequence). The CDR3 sequence is 15 residues long. The CDR3 loop is CAWSPIGTSTDTQYF. The DNA of the CDR3 is TGTGCCTGGAGTCCTATCGGGACTAGCACAGATACGCAGTATTTT.

This clone was observed a handful of times. The chain uses TRBV9 and TRBJ2-5; D might be TRBD1 (6 bases). CDR1 and CDR2 (germline): SGDLS, YYNGEE. Trimming took off 2 bases at V and 3 bases at J, with 11 bases between the two ends. This CDR3 comprises 14 residues. DNA for the CDR3: TGTGCCAGCAGCGTGGGGGCTTGGGAAGAGACCCAGTACTTC. Amino acid sequence: CASSVGAWEETQYF.

The chain joins TRBV27 to TRBJ2-3; D possibly corresponds to TRBD2 (5 bases). V lost 6 bases, J lost 0 bases, and 25 bases lay in between. The CDR3 has 19 amino acids. Germline V CDR1 and CDR2: MNHEY, SMNVEV (reference sequence). This CDR3 reads CASSKSKTPGSDSTDTQYF. CDR3 nucleotides: TGTGCCAGCAGCAAGTCCAAGACTCCGGGTAGCGATAGCACAGATACGCAGTATTTT.

The genes are TRBV6-6 and TRBJ2-3, with TRBD1 matching over 8 bases. CDR3 length: 15 amino acids. The germline CDR1 and CDR2 sequences are MNHNY and SVGAGI (reference sequence). The J segment lost 1 base and the V segment lost 3 bases, leaving 3 bases of the junction unmatched. The CDR3 is CASSYGGQGTDTQYF. The CDR3 DNA is TGTGCCAGCAGTTATGGGGGACAGGGCACAGATACGCAGTATTTT.

This rearrangement joins TRBV30 to TRBJ2-7; 7 bases match TRBD1. Unmatched junction bases numbered 2, after V lost 3 bases and J lost 3 bases. CDR1 is GTSNPN and CDR2 is SVGIG in the germline V gene (reference sequence). The CDR3 sequence is 12 residues long. The CDR3, as DNA: TGTGCCTGGAGCCAGGGGGTCTACGAGCAGTACTTC. Protein product: CAWSQGVYEQYF. Using reference TRBV30 and TRBJ2-7 for the parts outside the CDR3, the full variable domain is SQTIHQWPATLVQPVGSPLSLECTVEGTSNPNLYWYRQAAGRGLQLLFYSVGIGQISSEVPQNLSASRPQDRQFILSSKKLLLSDSGFYLCAWSQGVYEQYFGPGTRLTVT.

The gene calls are TRBV2 and TRBJ2-7; TRBD1 matches 11 bases. Germline CDR1 is SNHLY and CDR2 is FYNNEI. The ends lost 6 bases at V and 3 bases at J; junction bases unmatched: 1. The CDR3 extends over 13 amino acids. The CDR3 DNA is TGTGCCAGCAGGGGGACAGGGGGCTACGAGCAGTACTTC. It specifies CASRGTGGYEQYF. Full variable domain (rest looked up from reference TRBV2 and TRBJ2-7): EPEVTQTPSHQVTQMGQEVILRCVPISNHLYFYWYRQILGQKVEFLVSFYNNEISEKSEIFDDQFSVERPDGSNFTLKIRSTKLEDSAMYFCASRGTGGYEQYFGPGTRLTVT.

The chain uses TRBV7-2 and TRBJ2-3; 11 nucleotides agree with TRBD2. The CDR3 has 16 amino acids. The germline V gene encodes CDR1 SGHTA and CDR2 FQGNSA. The ends lost 3 bases at V and 4 bases at J; junction bases unmatched: 6. CDR3 protein: CASSLASGRKADTQYF. CDR3 sequence (DNA): TGTGCCAGCAGCTTGGCTAGCGGGAGGAAAGCAGATACGCAGTATTTT.

The gene calls are TRBV5-4 and TRBJ1-5; 9 bases are shared with TRBD1. The V gene's germline CDR1 is SGHNT and CDR2 YYREEE (reference sequence). V lost 4 bases, J lost 2 bases, and 7 bases stayed unmatched. The CDR3 consists of 16 residues. As DNA, the CDR3 is TGTGCCAGCAGCCTTACAGGGGGCAGAGGCAATCAGCCCCAGCATTTT. The encoded protein is CASSLTGGRGNQPQHF. The full variable domain, rest sourced from reference TRBV5-4 and TRBJ1-5, is ETGVTQSPTHLIKTRGQQVTLRCSSQSGHNTVSWYQQALGQGPQFIFQYYREEENGRGNFPPRFSGLQFPNYSSELNVNALELDDSALYLCASSLTGGRGNQPQHFGDGTRLSIL.

The chain has TRBV28 and TRBJ1-1, with 7 bases identical to TRBD1. Germline V gene data show CDR1 as MDHEN and CDR2 as SYDVKM. The length of the CDR3 is 15 residues. The ends lost 5 bases at V and 1 base at J; junction bases unmatched: 7. The CDR3 here is CASSAGGFWNTEAFF. The CDR3 bases are TGTGCCAGCAGTGCAGGGGGGTTTTGGAACACTGAAGCTTTCTTT.